The T cell receptor beta chain described here comes from a study of control samples from healthy donors and cancer patients. Per the germline V gene, CDR1 is SGHNT and CDR2 is YYREEE (reference sequence). CDR3 size: 14 residues. Trimming removed 2 bases at V and 4 bases at J, with 12 bases between. Produced via immunoSEQ multiplex PCR; TCRdb's table is partial and in-frame only. The data hold tens of thousands of clones, with approximately 89% observed a single time. This clone is a singleton in its sample. This chain joins TRBV5-4 and TRBJ2-5; the D gene is possibly TRBD2 (7 bases). What was sequenced was PBMCs. The source is a man in his 60s with colorectal cancer. In DNA, the CDR3 is TGTGCCAGCAGCTTAAGGGGGGGCTCAGAGACCCAGTACTTC. Protein: CASSLRGGSETQYF.